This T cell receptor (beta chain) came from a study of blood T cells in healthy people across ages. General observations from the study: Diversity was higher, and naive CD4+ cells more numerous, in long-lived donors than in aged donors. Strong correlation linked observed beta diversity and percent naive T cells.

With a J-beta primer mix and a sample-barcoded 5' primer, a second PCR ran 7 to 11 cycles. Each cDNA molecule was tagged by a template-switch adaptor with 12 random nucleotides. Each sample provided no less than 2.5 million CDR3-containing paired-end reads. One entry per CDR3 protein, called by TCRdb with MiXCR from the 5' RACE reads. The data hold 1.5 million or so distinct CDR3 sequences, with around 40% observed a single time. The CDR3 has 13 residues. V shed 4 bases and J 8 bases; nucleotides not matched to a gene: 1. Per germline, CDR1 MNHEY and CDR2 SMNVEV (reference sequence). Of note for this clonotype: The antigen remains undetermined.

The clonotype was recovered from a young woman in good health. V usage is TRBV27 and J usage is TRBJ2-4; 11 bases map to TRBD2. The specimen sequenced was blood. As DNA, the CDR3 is TGTGCCAGCAGTTATAGCGGGGGGGACATTCAGTACTTC. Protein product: CASSYSGGDIQYF.